These 5 T cell receptor beta chains were all obtained from the same sample, sequenced in a study of tumor-infiltrating lymphocytes in oesophageal squamous cell carcinoma. From the PCR reads, TCRdb called clonotypes with MiXCR, one entry per CDR3 protein. The sample lists some 16,000 distinct CDR3 sequences; around 40% were seen once. Sequencing input: normal esophageal tissue next to the tumor. These TCRs come from a female donor with esophageal squamous cell carcinoma.

The chain links TRBV7-2 to TRBJ2-1, with D unresolved. The better agreement between TRBJ2-7 and the DNA end casts doubt on the J call. The length of the CDR3 is 14 residues. Germline V gene sequence: CDR1 SGHTA, CDR2 FQGNSA. The DNA of the CDR3 is TGTGCCAGCAGCTTAGATTTGGCTTTCTACGAGCAGTACTTC. As protein: CASSLDLAFYEQYF.

In its sample, this clonotype was seen a few times. This CDR3 is CASSSLASGSEQYF. The CDR3 DNA sequence: TGTGCCAGCAGTTCCCTCGCTAGCGGGAGCGAGCAGTACTTC. The chain recombines TRBV28 with TRBJ2-7; 10 nucleotides line up with TRBD2. V lost 4 bases to trimming and J lost 6 bases; unmatched junction nucleotides: 6. CDR1 is MDHEN, CDR2 SYDVKM, per germline. The CDR3 totals 14 residues. Full variable domain (outside the CDR3, taken from reference TRBV28 and TRBJ2-7): DVKVTQSSRYLVKRTGEKVFLECVQDMDHENMFWYRQDPGLGLRLIYFSYDVKMKEKGDIPEGYSVSREKKERFSLILESASTNQTSMYLCASSSLASGSEQYFGPGTRLTVT.

The table lists this clonotype with a few counts. The junction shows a germline mismatch at one end, possibly a read error. The V call is TRBV14, the J call TRBJ2-5; 13 bases agree with TRBD2. This CDR3 has 13 residues. Germline values: CDR1 SGHDN, CDR2 FVKESK. The CDR3 is CASSQDLTSGRAF. The CDR3 region has the DNA TGTGCCAGCAGCCAAGACCTAACTAGCGGGAGGGCCTTC.

This clonotype was seen at least ten times. The chain joins TRBV12-3 or TRBV12-4 to TRBJ2-3; 9 nucleotides match TRBD2. V was pared by 1 base and J by 3 bases, with 2 bases of the junction left unmatched. The CDR3 covers 15 residues. CDR3 in amino acids: CASSLDSGRTDTQYF. CDR3 sequence (DNA): TGTGCCAGCAGTTTAGATAGCGGGAGAACAGATACGCAGTATTTT.

This clonotype was counted many times. It is likely a read error, because the conserved phenylalanine at the end of the CDR3 is missing. Because the CDR3's place on the DNA is in doubt, the DNA is left out and the CDR3 is given as listed by TCRdb. The chain joins TRBV7-2 to TRBJ2-4. The CDR3 length equals 8 residues, ends included. Germline lookup yields CDR1 SGHTA and CDR2 FQGNSA. The CDR3 region is CASSLGNS.